The clone carrying this T cell receptor (beta chain) was counted a few times. Its antigen is not identified. This entry comes from a study of regulatory T cells in long-lasting Graves disease. Findings and caveats of the study: TRBV28, TRBJ1-2 and TRBJ2-5 were segments that persistent disease favored.

The CDR3 consists of 12 residues. CDR1 GTSNPN and CDR2 SVGIG come from the germline V gene (reference sequence). Noted time point: persistent/refractory GD, antithyroid drugs over 5 years with positive TRAb. PBMC RNA served as the TCR library source. Those enrolled as patients came out of an endocrinology department in Xi'an, China. Building of the TCR beta libraries involved iRepertoire HTBI primers and Arm-PCR of CDR3 regions. TCRdb independently ran MiXCR on the multiplex PCR reads; one entry per CDR3 protein. Here the sample spans roughly 450,000 distinct CDR3 sequences, roughly a quarter being singletons.

The rearrangement joins TRBV30 to TRBJ2-5; possibly TRBD2 for D (5 bases). The receptor was derived from a female donor with Graves disease. Sequenced material: peripheral blood mononuclear cells (PBMCs), taken when the disease was refractory, from a patient treated with antithyroid drugs. This chain's CDR3 is CGALEVQETQYF. In DNA, the CDR3 is TGTGGGGCCTTGGAGGTTCAAGAGACCCAGTACTTC.